This TCR beta chain was profiled in a study of CD8 T cells in ankylosing spondylitis. Findings and limits, study-wide: Significant enrichment of disease-linked clones was reported in matched ankylosing spondylitis synovial fluid. Characteristic, it appeared, of ankylosing spondylitis blood was a TCR beta motif of several highly homologous variants.

The TCR beta libraries were generated through quantitative 5'-RACE incorporating molecular barcodes. TCRdb recomputed calls from the 5' RACE reads with MiXCR, one row per CDR3 protein. The repertoire includes roughly 100,000 distinct CDR3 sequences, roughly 8% of them detected once, and 9.9% sits in the top ten. Regarding this clonotype: Its antigen is as yet unknown.

Trimming removed 4 bases from V and 2 bases from J, with 15 bases in between. The germline gives CDR1 PRHDT, CDR2 FYEKMQ (reference sequence). This CDR3 is 16 amino acids long. This clonotype originated in a male donor with ankylosing spondylitis or in good health (not recorded which). The rearrangement joins TRBV13 to TRBJ1-5; tentative D call: TRBD1 (6 bases). The sample consisted of blood, either unsorted or a sorted T cell fraction (not recorded which). In nucleotides, the CDR3 is TGTGCCAGCAGCTCCAGGGGTTTTGATGGCAATCAGCCCCAGCATTTT. Protein product: CASSSRGFDGNQPQHF. Full variable domain (remainder filled in from reference TRBV13 and TRBJ1-5): AAGVIQSPRHLIKEKRETATLKCYPIPRHDTVYWYQQGPGQDPQFLISFYEKMQSDKGSIPDRFSAQQFSDYHSELNMSSLELGDSALYFCASSSRGFDGNQPQHFGDGTRLSIL.